These T cell receptor beta chains were read from a single sample in a study of early T cells in non-severe SARS-CoV-2 infection. Using its own MiXCR run on the 5' RACE reads, TCRdb lists one record per CDR3 protein. This sample has 48,000 or so distinct CDR3 sequences, with 6.2% found just once. The sample here was whole blood, taken at baseline. Every receptor here comes from an adult who was a healthcare worker with PCR-confirmed SARS-CoV-2 infection or an uninfected control (not recorded which). The CDR3 runs from the conserved cysteine through the conserved F or W. Fields, in order: V gene, J gene, D gene, clone size, CDR3 DNA, CDR3 protein. The D gene is left open where the match is weak. Expanded clones get a size class; other rows say once, few or many, or leave the size out.

v_gene: TRBV14; j_gene: TRBJ2-1; d_gene: NA; abundance: NA; CDR3nt: TGTGCCAGCAGCCAACTCCAGGGGGGCTCCTACAATGAGCAGTTCTTC; CDR3aa: CASSQLQGGSYNEQFF
v_gene: TRBV6-6; j_gene: TRBJ1-3; d_gene: NA; abundance: many; CDR3nt: TGTGCCAGCAGTTACCCGGGGTCCTCGAGCTCTGGAAACACCATATATTTT; CDR3aa: CASSYPGSSSSGNTIYF
v_gene: TRBV2; j_gene: TRBJ2-3; d_gene: TRBD2; abundance: many; CDR3nt: TGTGCCAGCAGTGTACTAGCGGGAGGAGGTGATACGCAGTATTTT; CDR3aa: CASSVLAGGGDTQYF
v_gene: TRBV4-1; j_gene: TRBJ2-1; d_gene: TRBD2; abundance: many; CDR3nt: TGCGCCAGCAGCCAGGACCCGAGCGGGGCCCAGGACAATGAGCAGTTCTTC; CDR3aa: CASSQDPSGAQDNEQFF
v_gene: TRBV24-1; j_gene: TRBJ2-2; d_gene: TRBD1; abundance: NA; CDR3nt: TGTGCCACTTCGGGACAGCCTACCGGGGAGCTGTTTTTT; CDR3aa: CATSGQPTGELFF
v_gene: TRBV6-2/TRBV6-3; j_gene: TRBJ2-2; d_gene: NA; abundance: few; CDR3nt: TGTGCCAGCACTGGGGACAAAAGCACCGGGGAGCTGTTTTTT; CDR3aa: CASTGDKSTGELFF
v_gene: TRBV5-1; j_gene: TRBJ2-3; d_gene: NA; abundance: many; CDR3nt: TGCGCCAGCAGCTTGGCCGGGGACTTTAAACTTGATAGTACGCAGTATTTT; CDR3aa: CASSLAGDFKLDSTQYF
v_gene: TRBV28; j_gene: TRBJ2-7; d_gene: NA; abundance: NA; CDR3nt: TGTGCCAGCAGAAAACAGGGAACCTCCTACGAGCAGTACTTC; CDR3aa: CASRKQGTSYEQYF
v_gene: TRBV12-3/TRBV12-4; j_gene: TRBJ1-1; d_gene: NA; abundance: many; CDR3nt: TGTGCCAGCAGTTGGACGGAGAACACTGAAGCTTTCTTT; CDR3aa: CASSWTENTEAFF
v_gene: TRBV7-8; j_gene: TRBJ2-1; d_gene: NA; abundance: NA; CDR3nt: TGTGCCAGCAGCTTAGGGCAGGGCTTTGAGCAGTTCTTC; CDR3aa: CASSLGQGFEQFF
v_gene: TRBV2; j_gene: TRBJ1-4; d_gene: NA; abundance: many; CDR3nt: TGTGCCAGCAGGGACCGAACCGGGACCATATTAGAAAAACTGTTTTTT; CDR3aa: CASRDRTGTILEKLFF
v_gene: TRBV29-1; j_gene: TRBJ2-2; d_gene: NA; abundance: many; CDR3nt: TGCAGCGGTTCCGCGGTCGGGAACACCGGGGAGCTGTTTTTT; CDR3aa: CSGSAVGNTGELFF
v_gene: TRBV7-7; j_gene: TRBJ2-1; d_gene: TRBD2; abundance: few; CDR3nt: TGTGCCAGCAGCTTAGGCCCCCGGACTAGGAGAGGGAGCAATGAGCAGTTCTTC; CDR3aa: CASSLGPRTRRGSNEQFF
v_gene: TRBV13; j_gene: TRBJ2-7; d_gene: NA; abundance: many; CDR3nt: TGTGCCAGCAGCCCAAACAGGGTCTCCTACGAGCAGTACTTC; CDR3aa: CASSPNRVSYEQYF
v_gene: TRBV30; j_gene: TRBJ1-5; d_gene: NA; abundance: many; CDR3nt: TGTGCCTGGAGTGCGGGGGTTGGCAATCAGCCCCAGCATTTT; CDR3aa: CAWSAGVGNQPQHF
v_gene: TRBV7-6; j_gene: TRBJ2-7; d_gene: TRBD2; abundance: many; CDR3nt: TGTGCCAGCAGCCGGACTAGCGGGATCGCCGTCTACGAGCAGTACTTC; CDR3aa: CASSRTSGIAVYEQYF
v_gene: TRBV27; j_gene: TRBJ2-3; d_gene: TRBD1; abundance: NA; CDR3nt: TGTGCCAGCAGCCGCGGGACAGGCAGCACAGATACGCAGTATTTT; CDR3aa: CASSRGTGSTDTQYF
v_gene: TRBV7-3; j_gene: TRBJ2-2; d_gene: NA; abundance: many; CDR3nt: TGTGCCAGCAGCCGAGGGGCCTTGGGGGCCGGGGAGCTGTTTTTT; CDR3aa: CASSRGALGAGELFF
v_gene: TRBV28; j_gene: TRBJ2-7; d_gene: NA; abundance: few; CDR3nt: TGTGCCAGCAGTCCCCCCTACTACGAGCAGTACTTC; CDR3aa: CASSPPYYEQYF
v_gene: TRBV19; j_gene: TRBJ2-7; d_gene: NA; abundance: many; CDR3nt: TGTGCCAGTAGTATAAACGATTTGCCTTCCTACGAGCAGTACTTC; CDR3aa: CASSINDLPSYEQYF
v_gene: TRBV27; j_gene: TRBJ2-6; d_gene: NA; abundance: few; CDR3nt: TGTGCCAGCAGTCTGAGGGGCTGGGGGCCTCTCTCTGGGGCCAACGTCCTGACTTTC; CDR3aa: CASSLRGWGPLSGANVLTF
v_gene: TRBV6-1; j_gene: TRBJ2-7; d_gene: NA; abundance: NA; CDR3nt: TGTGCCAGCAAGTTCGGGGTCTGGGACGAGCAGTACTTC; CDR3aa: CASKFGVWDEQYF
v_gene: TRBV7-9; j_gene: TRBJ2-2; d_gene: TRBD1; abundance: NA; CDR3nt: TGTGCCAGCAGCTTATTCGGACAGGGGGCCCAGAGGACCGGGGAGCTGTTTTTT; CDR3aa: CASSLFGQGAQRTGELFF
v_gene: TRBV7-8; j_gene: TRBJ2-2; d_gene: TRBD2; abundance: many; CDR3nt: TGTGCCAGCAGCTTTACGGGACTAGCGGGTTACACCGGGGAGCTGTTTTTT; CDR3aa: CASSFTGLAGYTGELFF
v_gene: TRBV6-5; j_gene: TRBJ1-6; d_gene: TRBD1; abundance: many; CDR3nt: TGTGCCAGCAGTTTTACAGGGGGTAGTTCACCCCTCCACTTT; CDR3aa: CASSFTGGSSPLHF
v_gene: TRBV6-5; j_gene: TRBJ2-1; d_gene: TRBD2; abundance: many; CDR3nt: TGTGCCAGCATGGGGACGGGGGGACACAATGAGCAGTTCTTC; CDR3aa: CASMGTGGHNEQFF
v_gene: TRBV5-6; j_gene: TRBJ1-4; d_gene: NA; abundance: many; CDR3nt: TGTGCCAGCAGCTTGATTGCAACTAATGAAAAACTGTTTTTT; CDR3aa: CASSLIATNEKLFF
v_gene: TRBV5-5; j_gene: TRBJ2-1; d_gene: TRBD2; abundance: many; CDR3nt: TGTGCCAGCAGCTTGGGGCTAGCGGCCTACAATGAGCAGTTCTTC; CDR3aa: CASSLGLAAYNEQFF
v_gene: TRBV23-1; j_gene: TRBJ2-7; d_gene: TRBD2; abundance: few; CDR3nt: TGCGCCAGCAGTCAATCGGGTCAGAGGCGGGAGCACTCCTACGAGCAGTACTTC; CDR3aa: CASSQSGQRREHSYEQYF
v_gene: TRBV29-1; j_gene: TRBJ1-1; d_gene: NA; abundance: NA; CDR3nt: TGCAGCGTTGAGGTAGGAACTGAAGCTTTCTTT; CDR3aa: CSVEVGTEAFF
v_gene: TRBV19; j_gene: TRBJ2-7; d_gene: NA; abundance: NA; CDR3nt: TGTGCCAGTAGAGGGACACTGTACGAGCAGTACTTC; CDR3aa: CASRGTLYEQYF